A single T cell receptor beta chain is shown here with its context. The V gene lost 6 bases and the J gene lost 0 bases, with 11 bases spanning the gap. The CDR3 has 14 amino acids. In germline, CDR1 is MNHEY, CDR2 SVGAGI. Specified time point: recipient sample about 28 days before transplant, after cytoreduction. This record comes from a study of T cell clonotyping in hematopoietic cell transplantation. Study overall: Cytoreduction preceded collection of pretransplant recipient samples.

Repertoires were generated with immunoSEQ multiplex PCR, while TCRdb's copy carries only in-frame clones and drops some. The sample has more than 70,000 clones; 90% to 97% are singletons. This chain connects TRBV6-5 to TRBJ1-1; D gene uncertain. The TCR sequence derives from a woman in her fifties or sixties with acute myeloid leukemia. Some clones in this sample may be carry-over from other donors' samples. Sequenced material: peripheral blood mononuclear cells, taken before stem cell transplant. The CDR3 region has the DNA TGTGCCAGCAGACTCGGAAATTTGAACACTGAAGCTTTCTTT. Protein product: CASRLGNLNTEAFF.